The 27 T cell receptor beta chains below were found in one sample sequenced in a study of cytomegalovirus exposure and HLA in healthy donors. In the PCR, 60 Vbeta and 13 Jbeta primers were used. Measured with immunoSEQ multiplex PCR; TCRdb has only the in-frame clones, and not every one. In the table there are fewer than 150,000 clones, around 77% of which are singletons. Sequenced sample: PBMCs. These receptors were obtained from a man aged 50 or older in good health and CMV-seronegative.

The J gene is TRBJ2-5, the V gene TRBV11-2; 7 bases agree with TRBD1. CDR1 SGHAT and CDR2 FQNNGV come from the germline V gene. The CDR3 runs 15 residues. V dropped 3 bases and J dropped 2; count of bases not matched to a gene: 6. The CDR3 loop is CASSLDGTEQETQYF. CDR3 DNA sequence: TGTGCCAGCAGCTTGGATGGGACAGAGCAAGAGACCCAGTACTTC.

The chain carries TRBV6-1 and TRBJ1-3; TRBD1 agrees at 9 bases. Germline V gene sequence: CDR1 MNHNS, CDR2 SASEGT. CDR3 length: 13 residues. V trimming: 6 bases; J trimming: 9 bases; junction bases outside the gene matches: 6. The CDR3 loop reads CASSEGQGGTIYF. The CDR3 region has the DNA TGTGCCAGCAGCGAGGGACAGGGTGGCACCATATATTTT.

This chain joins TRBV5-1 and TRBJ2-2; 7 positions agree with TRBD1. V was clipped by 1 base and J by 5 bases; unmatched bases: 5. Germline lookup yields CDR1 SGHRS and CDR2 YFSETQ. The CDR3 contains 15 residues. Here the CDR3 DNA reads TGCGCCAGCAGCTTGCTCGACAGGGAAACCGGGGAGCTGTTTTTT. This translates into CASSLLDRETGELFF.

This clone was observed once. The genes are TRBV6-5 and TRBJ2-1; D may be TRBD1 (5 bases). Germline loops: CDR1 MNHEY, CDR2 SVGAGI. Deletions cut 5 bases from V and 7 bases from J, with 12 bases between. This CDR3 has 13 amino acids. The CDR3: CASSRGQGNEQFF. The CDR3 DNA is TGTGCCAGCAGTAGAGGCCAGGGAAATGAGCAGTTCTTC.

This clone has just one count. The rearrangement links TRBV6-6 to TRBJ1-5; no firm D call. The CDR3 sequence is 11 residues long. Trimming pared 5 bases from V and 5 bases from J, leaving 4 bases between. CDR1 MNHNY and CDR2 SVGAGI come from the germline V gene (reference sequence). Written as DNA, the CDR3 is TGTGCCAGCAGTAGAGATCAGCCCCAGCATTTT. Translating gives CASSRDQPQHF.

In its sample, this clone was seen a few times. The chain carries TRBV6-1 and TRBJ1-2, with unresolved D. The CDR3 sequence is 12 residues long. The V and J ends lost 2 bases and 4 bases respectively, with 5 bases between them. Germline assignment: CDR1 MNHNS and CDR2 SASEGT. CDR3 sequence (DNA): TGTGCCAGCAGTGAATTACTCTATGGCTACACCTTC. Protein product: CASSELLYGYTF.

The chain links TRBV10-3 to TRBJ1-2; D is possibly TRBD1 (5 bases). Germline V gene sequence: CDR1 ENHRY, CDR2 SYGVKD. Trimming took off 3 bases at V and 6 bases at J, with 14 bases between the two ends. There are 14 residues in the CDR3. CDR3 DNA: TGTGCCATCAGTGAAGAGGGCAGGGAGGATGGCTACACCTTC. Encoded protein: CAISEEGREDGYTF.

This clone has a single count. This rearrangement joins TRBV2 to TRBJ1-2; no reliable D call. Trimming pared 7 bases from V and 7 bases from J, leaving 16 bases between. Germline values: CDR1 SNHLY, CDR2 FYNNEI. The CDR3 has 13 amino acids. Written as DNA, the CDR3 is TGTGCCAGCAAAAGCGAGCCGACGACTGGCTACACCTTC. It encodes CASKSEPTTGYTF. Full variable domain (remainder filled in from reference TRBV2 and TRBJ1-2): EPEVTQTPSHQVTQMGQEVILRCVPISNHLYFYWYRQILGQKVEFLVSFYNNEISEKSEIFDDQFSVERPDGSNFTLKIRSTKLEDSAMYFCASKSEPTTGYTFGSGTRLTVV.

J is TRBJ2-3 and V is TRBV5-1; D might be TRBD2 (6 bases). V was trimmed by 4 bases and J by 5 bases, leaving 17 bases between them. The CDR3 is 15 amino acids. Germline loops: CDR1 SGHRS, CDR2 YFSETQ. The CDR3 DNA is TGCGCCAGCAGCACAACCGGGACTGGGGGAGATACGCAGTATTTT. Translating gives CASSTTGTGGDTQYF.

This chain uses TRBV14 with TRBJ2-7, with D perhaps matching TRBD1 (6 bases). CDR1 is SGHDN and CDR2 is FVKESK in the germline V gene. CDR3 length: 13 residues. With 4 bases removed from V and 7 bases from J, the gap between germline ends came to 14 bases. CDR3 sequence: CASSPYRRGEQYF. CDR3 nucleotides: TGTGCCAGCAGCCCCTATAGAAGGGGGGAGCAGTACTTC.

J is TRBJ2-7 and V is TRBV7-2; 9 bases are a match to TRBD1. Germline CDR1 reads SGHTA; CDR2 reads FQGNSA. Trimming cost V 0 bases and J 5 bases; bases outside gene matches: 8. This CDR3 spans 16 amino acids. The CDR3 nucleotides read TGTGCCAGCAGCTTAGCACCCCGGGACAGGGCCCACGAGCAGTACTTC. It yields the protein CASSLAPRDRAHEQYF.

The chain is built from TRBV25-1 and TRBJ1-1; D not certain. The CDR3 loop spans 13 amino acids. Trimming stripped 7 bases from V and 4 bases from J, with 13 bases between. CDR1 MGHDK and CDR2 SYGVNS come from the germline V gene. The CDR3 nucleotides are TGTGCCAGCACAAAAATGGGAGGCACTGAAGCTTTCTTT. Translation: CASTKMGGTEAFF.

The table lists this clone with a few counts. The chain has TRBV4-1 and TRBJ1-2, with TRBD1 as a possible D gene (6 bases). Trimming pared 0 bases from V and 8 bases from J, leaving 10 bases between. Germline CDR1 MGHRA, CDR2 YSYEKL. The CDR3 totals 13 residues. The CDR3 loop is CASSQEGGWGYTF. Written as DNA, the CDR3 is TGCGCCAGCAGCCAAGAAGGGGGTTGGGGCTACACCTTC.

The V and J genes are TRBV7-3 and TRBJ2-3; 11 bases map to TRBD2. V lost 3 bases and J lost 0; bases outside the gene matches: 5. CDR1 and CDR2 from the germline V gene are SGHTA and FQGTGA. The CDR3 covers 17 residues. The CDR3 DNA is TGTGCCAGCAGCTTGGATAGCGGGAGGGCTAGCACAGATACGCAGTATTTT. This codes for CASSLDSGRASTDTQYF.

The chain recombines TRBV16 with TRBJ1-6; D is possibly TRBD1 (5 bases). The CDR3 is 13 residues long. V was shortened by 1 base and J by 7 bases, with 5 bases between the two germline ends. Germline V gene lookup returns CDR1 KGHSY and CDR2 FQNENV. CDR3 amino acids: CASSQWTNSPLHF. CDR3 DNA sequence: TGTGCCAGCAGCCAATGGACAAATTCACCCCTCCACTTT.

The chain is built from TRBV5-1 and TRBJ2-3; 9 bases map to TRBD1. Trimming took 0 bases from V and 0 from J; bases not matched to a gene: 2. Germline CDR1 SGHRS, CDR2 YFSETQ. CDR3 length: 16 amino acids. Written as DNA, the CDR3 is TGCGCCAGCAGCTTGGAAGGACAGGGGAGCACAGATACGCAGTATTTT. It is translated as CASSLEGQGSTDTQYF.

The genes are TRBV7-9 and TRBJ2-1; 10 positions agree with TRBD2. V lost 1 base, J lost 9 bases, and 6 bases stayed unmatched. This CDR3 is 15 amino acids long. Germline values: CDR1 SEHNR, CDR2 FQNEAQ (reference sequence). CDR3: CASSLGSGRGSEQFF. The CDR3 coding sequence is TGTGCCAGCAGCTTAGGGAGCGGGAGGGGTAGTGAGCAGTTCTTC. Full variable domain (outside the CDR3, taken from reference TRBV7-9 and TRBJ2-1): DTGVSQNPRHKITKRGQNVTFRCDPISEHNRLYWYRQTLGQGPEFLTYFQNEAQLEKSRLLSDRFSAERPKGSFSTLEIQRTEQGDSAMYLCASSLGSGRGSEQFFGPGTRLTVL.

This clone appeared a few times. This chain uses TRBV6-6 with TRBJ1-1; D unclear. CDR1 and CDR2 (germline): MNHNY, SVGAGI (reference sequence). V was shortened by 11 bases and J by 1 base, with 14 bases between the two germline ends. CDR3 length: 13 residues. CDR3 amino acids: CAGSGLSNTEAFF. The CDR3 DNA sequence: TGTGCCGGCTCCGGACTCTCGAACACTGAAGCTTTCTTT.

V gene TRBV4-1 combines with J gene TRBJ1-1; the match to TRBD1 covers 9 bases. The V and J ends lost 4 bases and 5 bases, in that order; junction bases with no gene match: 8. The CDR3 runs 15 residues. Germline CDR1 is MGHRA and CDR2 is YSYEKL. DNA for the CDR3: TGCGCCAGCAGCCCCGGGACAGGGAGTGGGACTGAAGCTTTCTTT. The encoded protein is CASSPGTGSGTEAFF.

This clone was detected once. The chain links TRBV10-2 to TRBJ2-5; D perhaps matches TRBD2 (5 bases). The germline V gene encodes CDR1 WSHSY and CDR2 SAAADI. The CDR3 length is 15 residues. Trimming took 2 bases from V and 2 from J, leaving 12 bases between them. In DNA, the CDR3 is TGCGCCAGCAGTGAGCCAACTAGTAGACAAGAGACCCAGTACTTC. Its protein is CASSEPTSRQETQYF.

CDR3 DNA sequence: TGCGCCAGTGCCCCCCGTGTGGGGCCACAAGAGACCCAGTACTTC. Amino acids: CASAPRVGPQETQYF. The V and J genes are TRBV5-1 and TRBJ2-5; D is perhaps TRBD1 (5 bases). The V and J ends lost 8 bases and 2 bases respectively, with 19 bases between them. Looked up from germline, CDR1 is SGHRS and CDR2 is YFSETQ. This CDR3 comprises 15 residues.

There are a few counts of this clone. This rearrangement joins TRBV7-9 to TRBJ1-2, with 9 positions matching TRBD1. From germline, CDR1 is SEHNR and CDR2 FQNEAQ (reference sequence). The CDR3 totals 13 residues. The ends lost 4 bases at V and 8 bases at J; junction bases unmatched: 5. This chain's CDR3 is CASSSWDRDGYTF. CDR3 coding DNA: TGTGCCAGCAGCTCCTGGGACAGGGACGGCTACACCTTC.

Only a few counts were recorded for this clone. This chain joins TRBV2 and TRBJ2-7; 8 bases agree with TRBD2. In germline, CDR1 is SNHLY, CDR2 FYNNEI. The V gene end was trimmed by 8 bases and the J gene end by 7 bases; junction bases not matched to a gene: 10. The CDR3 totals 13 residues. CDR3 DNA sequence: TGTGCCAGCGAGGGGACTAGGTCTGATGAGCAGTACTTC. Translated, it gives CASEGTRSDEQYF.

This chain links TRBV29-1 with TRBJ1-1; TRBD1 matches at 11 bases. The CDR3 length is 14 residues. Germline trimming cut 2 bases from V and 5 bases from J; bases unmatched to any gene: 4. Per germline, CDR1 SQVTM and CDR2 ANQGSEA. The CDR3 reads CSVEIRDRGTEAFF. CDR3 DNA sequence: TGCAGCGTTGAAATCCGGGACAGGGGGACTGAAGCTTTCTTT.

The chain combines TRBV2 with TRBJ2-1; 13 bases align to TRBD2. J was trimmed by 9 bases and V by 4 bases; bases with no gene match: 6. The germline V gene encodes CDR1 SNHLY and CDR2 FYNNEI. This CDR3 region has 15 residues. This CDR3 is CASSGGLAGAGEQFF. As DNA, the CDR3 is TGTGCCAGCAGTGGTGGACTAGCGGGAGCGGGTGAGCAGTTCTTC.

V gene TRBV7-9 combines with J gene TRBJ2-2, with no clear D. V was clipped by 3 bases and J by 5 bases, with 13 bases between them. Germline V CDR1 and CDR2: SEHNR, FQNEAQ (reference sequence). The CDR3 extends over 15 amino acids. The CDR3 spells CASSFAGSKTGELFF. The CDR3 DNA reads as TGTGCCAGCAGCTTCGCAGGTTCCAAAACCGGGGAGCTGTTTTTT.

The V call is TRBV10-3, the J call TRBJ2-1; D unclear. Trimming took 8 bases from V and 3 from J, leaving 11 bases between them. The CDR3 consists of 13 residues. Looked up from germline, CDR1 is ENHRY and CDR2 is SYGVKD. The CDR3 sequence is CAIPASDYNEQFF. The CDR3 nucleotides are TGTGCCATCCCTGCCTCAGACTACAATGAGCAGTTCTTC.